Listed below are T cell receptor beta chains from one sample, sequenced in a study of early T cells in non-severe SARS-CoV-2 infection. Via MiXCR, TCRdb re-called the 5' RACE reads, giving one row per CDR3 protein. The sample lists roughly 100,000 distinct CDR3 sequences, around 12% occurring once. The sample comprised whole blood. These receptor sequences come from an adult who was a healthcare worker with PCR-confirmed SARS-CoV-2 infection or an uninfected control (not recorded which). CDR3s include the opening cysteine and the closing phenylalanine or tryptophan. Each record gives: V gene, J gene, D gene, clone size, CDR3 DNA, CDR3 protein. The D gene is left open where the match is weak. Not all rows give a size; the values are once, few, many and, for expanded clones, a class.

V: TRBV4-1
J: TRBJ2-1
D: TRBD2
size: few
DNA: TGCGCCAGCAGCCTGATAGCGGGAACCTCCTACAATGAGCAGTTCTTC
CDR3: CASSLIAGTSYNEQFF

V: TRBV20-1
J: TRBJ2-7
D: .
size: .
DNA: TGCAGTGCTAGGTCCTTAAACAACTACGAGCAGTACTTC
CDR3: CSARSLNNYEQYF

V: TRBV29-1
J: TRBJ1-2
D: .
size: .
DNA: TGCAGCGTTGCTAACAGCAATGGCTACACCTTC
CDR3: CSVANSNGYTF

V: TRBV20-1
J: TRBJ1-1
D: .
size: few
DNA: TGCAGTGCCCATGACCCGACGGGCTCAAACACTGAAGCTTTCTTT
CDR3: CSAHDPTGSNTEAFF

V: TRBV11-2
J: TRBJ2-1
D: .
size: .
DNA: TGTGCCAGCTCCTTCGGAGGCGGTAGTGAGCAGTTCTTC
CDR3: CASSFGGGSEQFF

V: TRBV2
J: TRBJ1-1
D: .
size: many
DNA: TGTGCCAGCAGTGAATCGAGGGCAGGCACTGAAGCTTTCTTT
CDR3: CASSESRAGTEAFF

V: TRBV7-8
J: TRBJ2-1
D: .
size: once
DNA: TGTGCCAGCAGCCAATCGATCGGAGGGGAGGCGTACAATGAGCAGTTCTTC
CDR3: CASSQSIGGEAYNEQFF

V: TRBV11-2
J: TRBJ1-1
D: TRBD1
size: .
DNA: TGTGCCAGCAGCCCGGGACAGGGGCCATGGAACGTCATGAACACTGAAGCTTTCTTT
CDR3: CASSPGQGPWNVMNTEAFF

V: TRBV12-3/TRBV12-4
J: TRBJ2-7
D: TRBD2
size: .
DNA: TGTGCCAGCAGAACCACCGGGAGGAGCTACGAGCAGTACTTC
CDR3: CASRTTGRSYEQYF

V: TRBV11-2
J: TRBJ2-1
D: .
size: once
DNA: TGTACCAGCAGCTTAGCCCTATGGAATGAGCAGTTCTTC
CDR3: CTSSLALWNEQFF

V: TRBV6-5
J: TRBJ2-2
D: TRBD1
size: few
DNA: TGTGCCAGCAGCAGACAGGGGTCAAACACCGGGGAGCTGTTTTTT
CDR3: CASSRQGSNTGELFF

V: TRBV5-1
J: TRBJ1-1
D: .
size: many
DNA: TGCGCCAGCAGTATCTTTTCTGCGGACACTGAAGCTTTCTTT
CDR3: CASSIFSADTEAFF

V: TRBV3-1
J: TRBJ2-5
D: TRBD2
size: many
DNA: TGTGCCAGCCGCCGTGCGGGAGGGGAAGAGACCCAGTACTTC
CDR3: CASRRAGGEETQYF

V: TRBV7-9
J: TRBJ1-1
D: TRBD1
size: few
DNA: TGTGCCAGCAGCCCGCGACAGGGTACCACTGAAGCTTTCTTT
CDR3: CASSPRQGTTEAFF

V: TRBV7-9
J: TRBJ2-5
D: .
size: many
DNA: TGTGCCAGCAGCCCCGCCGGGCCCCAAGAGACCCAGTACTTC
CDR3: CASSPAGPQETQYF

V: TRBV6-5
J: TRBJ2-7
D: TRBD2
size: many
DNA: TGTGCCAGCAGTTTTAGCGGGTCCTACGAGCAGTACTTC
CDR3: CASSFSGSYEQYF